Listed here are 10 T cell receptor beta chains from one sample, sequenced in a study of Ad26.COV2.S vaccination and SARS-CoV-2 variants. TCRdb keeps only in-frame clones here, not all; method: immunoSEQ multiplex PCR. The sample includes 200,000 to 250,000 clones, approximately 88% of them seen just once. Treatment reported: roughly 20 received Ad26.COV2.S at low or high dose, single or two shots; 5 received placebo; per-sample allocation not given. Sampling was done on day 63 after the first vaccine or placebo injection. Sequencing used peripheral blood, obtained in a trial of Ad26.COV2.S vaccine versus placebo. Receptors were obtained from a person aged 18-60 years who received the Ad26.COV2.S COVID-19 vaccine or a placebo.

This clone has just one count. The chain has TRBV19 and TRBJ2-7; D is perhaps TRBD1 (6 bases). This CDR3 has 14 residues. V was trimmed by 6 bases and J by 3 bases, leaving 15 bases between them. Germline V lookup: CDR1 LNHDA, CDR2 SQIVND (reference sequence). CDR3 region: CASSPTGRSYEQYF. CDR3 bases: TGTGCCAGTAGCCCCACAGGGAGAAGCTACGAGCAGTACTTC.

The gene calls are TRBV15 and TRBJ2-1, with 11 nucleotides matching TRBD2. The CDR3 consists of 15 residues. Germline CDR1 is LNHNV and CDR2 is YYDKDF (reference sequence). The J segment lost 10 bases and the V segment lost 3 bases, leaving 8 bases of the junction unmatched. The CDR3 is CATSRGGTSGREQFF. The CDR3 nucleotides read TGTGCCACCAGCAGGGGCGGGACTAGCGGAAGGGAGCAGTTCTTC.

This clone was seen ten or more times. CDR3 DNA sequence: TGCAGTGCTAGTCATCACAATGAGCAGTTCTTC. It is translated as CSASHHNEQFF. The rearrangement links TRBV20-1 to TRBJ2-1; the D is unclear. This CDR3 comprises 11 residues. Germline loops: CDR1 DFQATT, CDR2 SNEGSKA (reference sequence). Trimming shortened V by 3 bases and J by 5 bases, and 5 bases separated the two germline ends.

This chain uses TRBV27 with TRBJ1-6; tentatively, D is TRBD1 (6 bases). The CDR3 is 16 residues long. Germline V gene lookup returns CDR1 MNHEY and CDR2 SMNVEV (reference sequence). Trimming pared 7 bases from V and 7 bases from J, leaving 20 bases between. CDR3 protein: CASNPPNQGTNSPLHF. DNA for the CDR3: TGTGCCAGCAACCCCCCCAACCAGGGGACGAATTCACCCCTCCACTTT.

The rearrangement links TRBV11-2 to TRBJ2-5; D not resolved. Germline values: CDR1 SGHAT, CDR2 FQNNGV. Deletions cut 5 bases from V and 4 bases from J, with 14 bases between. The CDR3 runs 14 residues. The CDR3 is CASSPTLSPETQYF. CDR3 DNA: TGTGCCAGCAGCCCTACCCTCAGCCCAGAGACCCAGTACTTC.

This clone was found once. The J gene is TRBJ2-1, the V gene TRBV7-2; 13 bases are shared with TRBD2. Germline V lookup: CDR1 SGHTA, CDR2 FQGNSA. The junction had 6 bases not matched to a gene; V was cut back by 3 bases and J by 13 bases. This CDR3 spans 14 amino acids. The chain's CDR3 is CASSFGTSGTEQFF. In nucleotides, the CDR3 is TGTGCCAGCAGCTTTGGGACTAGCGGGACAGAACAGTTCTTC.

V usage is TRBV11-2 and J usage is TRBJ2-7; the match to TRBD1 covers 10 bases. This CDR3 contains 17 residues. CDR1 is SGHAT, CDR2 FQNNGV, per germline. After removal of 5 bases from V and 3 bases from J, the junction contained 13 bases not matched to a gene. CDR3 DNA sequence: TGTGCCAGCAGCACCCGGGACAGGGGCCTTGGGGGCTACGAGCAGTACTTC. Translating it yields CASSTRDRGLGGYEQYF.

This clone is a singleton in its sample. The CDR3: CASSPRQGVEINEQYF. The CDR3 nucleotides are TGTGCCAGCTCACCCCGACAGGGGGTGGAAATTAACGAGCAGTACTTC. The rearrangement joins TRBV18 to TRBJ2-7; 9 nucleotides match TRBD1. The CDR3 totals 16 residues. V was clipped by 3 bases and J by 5 bases; unmatched bases: 11. Per the germline V gene, CDR1 is KGHSH and CDR2 is LQKENI.

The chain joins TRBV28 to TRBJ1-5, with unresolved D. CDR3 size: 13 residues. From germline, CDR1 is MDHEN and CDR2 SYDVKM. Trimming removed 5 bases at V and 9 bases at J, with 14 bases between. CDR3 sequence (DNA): TGTGCCAGCAGTCCCACCATAGGCCGGCCCCAGCATTTT. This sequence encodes CASSPTIGRPQHF.

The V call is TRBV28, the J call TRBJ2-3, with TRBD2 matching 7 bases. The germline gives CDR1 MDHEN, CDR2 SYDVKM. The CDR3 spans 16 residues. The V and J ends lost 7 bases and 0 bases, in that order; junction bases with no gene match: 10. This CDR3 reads CASTPSAGPSTDTQYF. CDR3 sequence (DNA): TGTGCCAGCACCCCTTCAGCGGGACCTAGCACAGATACGCAGTATTTT.